A selection of T cell receptor beta chains follows, all from one sample in a study of Graves' ophthalmopathy and Graves' hyperthyroidism. TCRdb re-derived calls from the multiplex PCR reads in MiXCR, one entry per CDR3 protein. The sample records some 520,000 distinct CDR3 sequences, about 15% being singletons. Source material: blood. These receptor sequences come from a woman aged 25 to 39 with Graves' ophthalmopathy. CDR3s include the opening cysteine and the closing phenylalanine or tryptophan. The D gene is left open where the match is weak. The size entry is marked missing in some rows and otherwise reads once, few, many or a size class.

clone_size,d_call,j_call,v_call,cdr3_nt,cdr3_aa
many,NA,TRBJ2-2,TRBV6-5,TGTGCCAGCAGTTACTGGGGGACAATCGACACCGGGGAGCTGTTTTTT,CASSYWGTIDTGELFF
many,NA,TRBJ2-3,TRBV12-3/TRBV12-4,TGTGCCAGCAGTTCGGCGACGAGAACAGATACGCAGTATTTT,CASSSATRTDTQYF
many,NA,TRBJ1-1,TRBV18,TGTGCCAGCTCACAAAAGACAAACACTGAAGCTTTCTTT,CASSQKTNTEAFF
many,TRBD2,TRBJ2-7,TRBV7-2,TGTGCCAGCAGCTACACTAGCGGGGGGGCGAACGAGCAGTACTTC,CASSYTSGGANEQYF
few,NA,TRBJ2-4,TRBV28,TGTGCCAGCAGGGAGTTAAACATTCAGTACTTC,CASRELNIQYF
few,TRBD2,TRBJ2-7,TRBV12-3/TRBV12-4,TGTGCCAGCAGTTCCGCCCGGGGGGTTGTCTACGAGCAGTACTTC,CASSSARGVVYEQYF
few,NA,TRBJ2-6,TRBV20-1,TGCAGTGCTCCGCCCCGGGGGGCTGCTGGGGCCAACGTCCTGACTTTC,CSAPPRGAAGANVLTF
few,TRBD2,TRBJ2-7,TRBV7-3,TGTGCCAGCAGCTTAGAAAGCGGGAGGACAGGCGGGCAGTACTTC,CASSLESGRTGGQYF
NA,NA,TRBJ2-2,TRBV7-2,TGTGCCATTATACGACAAGGCCGAAACGGGGAGCTGTTTTTT,CAIIRQGRNGELFF
many,NA,TRBJ2-7,TRBV6-1,TGTGCCAGCAGTAAAGGAAACGAGCAGTACTTC,CASSKGNEQYF
few,NA,TRBJ2-7,TRBV15,TGTGCCACCAGCTGGGGTCATAGCTCCTACGAGCAGTACTTC,CATSWGHSSYEQYF
many,NA,TRBJ1-1,TRBV19,TGTGCCAGTATGAAGCGGGGGATCGACACTGAAGCTTTCTTT,CASMKRGIDTEAFF
many,NA,TRBJ1-1,TRBV5-1,TGCGCCAGCAGCTTAAGGACGGGAGGCGGCACTGAAGCTTTCTTT,CASSLRTGGGTEAFF
many,TRBD1,TRBJ2-2,TRBV6-1,TGTGCCTTCGCGCCGGGACAGGACACCGGGGAGCTGTTTTTT,CAFAPGQDTGELFF
NA,NA,TRBJ2-7,TRBV6-1,TGTGCCAGCAGTCCCCACTTGGAGGGCGAGCAGTACTTC,CASSPHLEGEQYF
many,NA,TRBJ2-5,TRBV12-3/TRBV12-4,TGTGCCAGCAGTTTTATCCGTAGAGGCCAAGAGACCCAGTACTTC,CASSFIRRGQETQYF
many,TRBD1,TRBJ2-7,TRBV2,TGTGCCGCACGACAGGGCGCCTACGAGCAGTACTTC,CAARQGAYEQYF
NA,NA,TRBJ2-7,TRBV11-2,TGTGCCAGCAGCCACCGGGTGGGATCCTCGGCTAGCTCCTACGAGCAGTACTTC,CASSHRVGSSASSYEQYF
few,TRBD1,TRBJ2-2,TRBV12-3/TRBV12-4,TGTGCCAGCAGTCGGACAGGGCCCAGGGAATCCGGGGAGCTGTTTTTT,CASSRTGPRESGELFF
many,TRBD1,TRBJ2-7,TRBV12-3/TRBV12-4,TGTGCCAGCAGTTTGTCCCGGGACAGGGGTCATTACGAGCAGTACTTC,CASSLSRDRGHYEQYF
many,TRBD2,TRBJ2-7,TRBV27,TGTGCCAGCAGTCGTAGCGGGGGAGCCTACGAGCAGTACTTC,CASSRSGGAYEQYF
NA,TRBD2,TRBJ2-5,TRBV12-3/TRBV12-4,TGTGCCAGCAGTTTTGGACTAGCGGGGTTAAAAGAGACCCAGTACTTC,CASSFGLAGLKETQYF
few,NA,TRBJ1-1,TRBV30,TGTGCCTGGAGTGTTGGAGGGGTGGTTACTGAAGCTTTCTTT,CAWSVGGVVTEAFF
few,NA,TRBJ2-4,TRBV11-1,TGTGCCAGCAGCCAGCTCAGAACAGCCAAAAACATTCAGTACTTC,CASSQLRTAKNIQYF
many,NA,TRBJ1-1,TRBV2,TGTGCCAGCAGTGAAGGGCCTAGGGCCACTGAAGCTTTCTTT,CASSEGPRATEAFF
many,NA,TRBJ2-2,TRBV18,TGTGCCAGCTCACCATGGAGCGACACCGGGGAGCTGTTTTTT,CASSPWSDTGELFF
many,TRBD2,TRBJ2-5,TRBV28,TGTGCCAGCATTCCTAGCGGGAGAGGAGAGACCCAGTACTTC,CASIPSGRGETQYF
NA,TRBD2,TRBJ2-3,TRBV6-2/TRBV6-3,TGTGCCAGCAGTTATGCCTTAGCGGGGGGAAGCACAGATACGCATTATTTT,CASSYALAGGSTDTHYF
many,NA,TRBJ1-2,TRBV6-2/TRBV6-3,TGTGCCAGCAGTCGCGAGGCCGGCTATGGCTACACCTTC,CASSREAGYGYTF
many,NA,TRBJ1-1,TRBV18,TGTGCCAGCTCACCGTATCACGGAGATGCTGAAGCTTTCTTT,CASSPYHGDAEAFF
NA,NA,TRBJ1-5,TRBV5-1,TGCGCCACTAAAGCTCGGAGGTCGCATCAGCCCCAGCATTTT,CATKARRSHQPQHF
NA,TRBD2,TRBJ2-7,TRBV6-5,TGTGCCAGCAGTTCCCTCGGACTAGCGGGGGGGGAAGAGCAGTACTTC,CASSSLGLAGGEEQYF
NA,NA,TRBJ2-7,TRBV7-2,TGTGCCAGCAGCTATCAGGTGAACTACGAGCAGTACTTC,CASSYQVNYEQYF
many,NA,TRBJ1-2,TRBV20-1,TGCAGTGCTCCCTGGGACATCTATGGCTACACCTTC,CSAPWDIYGYTF
many,NA,TRBJ2-5,TRBV30,TGTGCCTGGAGTCCGGTGTACCAAGAGACCCAGTACTTC,CAWSPVYQETQYF
NA,NA,TRBJ1-5,TRBV15,TGTGCCACCAGCAGAGATATTGGTCCCGGGGGAGTCTACAATCAGCCCCAGCATTTT,CATSRDIGPGGVYNQPQHF
few,TRBD1,TRBJ2-7,TRBV3-1,TGTGCCAGCAGCGGCCGGGGACAGGGGGCGTACGAGCAGTACTTC,CASSGRGQGAYEQYF
many,TRBD1,TRBJ2-7,TRBV5-1,TGCGCCAGCAGCTTGTGGGGACAGGGGATATACGAGCAGTACTTC,CASSLWGQGIYEQYF
many,TRBD2,TRBJ2-7,TRBV6-5,TGTGCCAGCAGTTGGGGAGCGGGAGGTATATACGAGCAGTACTTC,CASSWGAGGIYEQYF
NA,NA,TRBJ2-6,TRBV12-3/TRBV12-4,TGTGCCAGCACCCAACTGAACTCTGGGGCCAACGTCCTGACTTTC,CASTQLNSGANVLTF
many,NA,TRBJ2-2,TRBV7-6,TGTGCCAGCAGCTCGGGCCGAGATCAAAACACCGGGGAGCTGTTTTTT,CASSSGRDQNTGELFF
many,NA,TRBJ1-2,TRBV20-1,TGCAGTGCTAGCTGGGGGCGTGGCTACACCTTC,CSASWGRGYTF
few,NA,TRBJ2-7,TRBV5-1,TGCGCCAGCAGCTTTTTTTCGGGAGTTGCCTACGAGCAGTACTTC,CASSFFSGVAYEQYF
many,NA,TRBJ2-2,TRBV6-5,TGTGCCAGCAGTTACCAAAACGGGGAGCTGTTTTTT,CASSYQNGELFF
many,NA,TRBJ1-1,TRBV12-3/TRBV12-4,TGTGCCAGCAGTTTAGATGTGAACACTGAAGCTTTCTTT,CASSLDVNTEAFF
many,TRBD2,TRBJ2-5,TRBV7-9,TGTGCCAGCCGACTAGCGGGGTACCAAGAGACCCAGTACTTC,CASRLAGYQETQYF
many,TRBD1,TRBJ1-2,TRBV7-2,TGTGCCAGCAGCTCCCACCGGGACAGGGGGATCAACTATGGCTACACCTTC,CASSSHRDRGINYGYTF
many,TRBD2,TRBJ2-2,TRBV27,TGTGCCAGCGGCCCGGTGATAGCGGGGACCGGGGAGCTGTTTTTT,CASGPVIAGTGELFF
many,NA,TRBJ2-5,TRBV14,TGTGCCAGCAGCCAAGGAGGGGCTTGGGAGACCCAGTACTTC,CASSQGGAWETQYF
many,NA,TRBJ1-1,TRBV6-2/TRBV6-3,TGTGCCAGCAGTTACGGGGCAGGGTCGGGGAGGGGAGAAGCTTTCTTT,CASSYGAGSGRGEAFF
NA,TRBD2,TRBJ2-7,TRBV9,TGTGCCAGCGGCGTAGGGTCAAATAGCGGGAGCTACGAGCAGTACTTC,CASGVGSNSGSYEQYF
many,NA,TRBJ1-1,TRBV7-9,TGTGCCAGCAGCCCCTCCAGACAGATTGAAGCTTTCTTT,CASSPSRQIEAFF
many,NA,TRBJ2-7,TRBV24-1,TGTGCCACAGAAGATACCCTATCCTACGAGCAGTACTTC,CATEDTLSYEQYF
many,NA,TRBJ2-7,TRBV5-1,TGCGCCAGCAGCTTGGATGGGTCCCCCACCTACGAGCAGTACTTC,CASSLDGSPTYEQYF
many,NA,TRBJ1-2,TRBV27,TGTGCCAGCAGTTTAACGGAAGGCTACACCTTC,CASSLTEGYTF